This T cell receptor (beta chain) originates from a study of beta chain features in type 1 diabetes. From germline, CDR1 is SGHTA and CDR2 FQGNSA. This CDR3 contains 14 residues. V gave up 4 bases and J gave up 4 bases, with 11 bases separating them. Points on this clone: Its antigen remains unidentified.

Purity exceeded 95% in all sorted populations. Expressed TCRB transcripts were sequenced because the isolated RNA had all been reverse transcribed beforehand. Using immunoSEQ multiplex PCR, the repertoire was profiled, and TCRdb retains in-frame clones only, with some absent. This sample has fewer than 650,000 clones, with around 15% found just once. Overall study findings and caveats: The study found fewer insertions and more deletions at VDJ junctions in type 1 diabetes patients. There was a moderate but significant shortening of TCRB CDR3s in all four CD4+ subsets of Type 1 diabetes patients.

Sequencing was performed on naive CD4+ T cells from blood. This TCR came from a man aged 18 to 29 in good health. V and J are TRBV7-2 and TRBJ1-3; D is unclear. CDR3 residues: CASSSGRIGNTIYF. The CDR3 nucleotides read TGTGCCAGCAGCTCTGGTAGAATAGGAAACACCATATATTTT.